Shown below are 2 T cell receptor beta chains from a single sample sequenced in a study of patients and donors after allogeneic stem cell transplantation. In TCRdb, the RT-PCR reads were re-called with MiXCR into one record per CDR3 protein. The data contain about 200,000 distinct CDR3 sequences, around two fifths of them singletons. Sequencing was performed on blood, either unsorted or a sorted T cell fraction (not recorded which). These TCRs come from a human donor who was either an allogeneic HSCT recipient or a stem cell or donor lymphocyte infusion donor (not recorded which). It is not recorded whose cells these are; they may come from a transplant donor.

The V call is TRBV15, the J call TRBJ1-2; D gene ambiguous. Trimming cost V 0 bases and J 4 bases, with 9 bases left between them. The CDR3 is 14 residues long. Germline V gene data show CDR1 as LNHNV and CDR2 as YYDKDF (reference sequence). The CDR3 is CATSRDKGSYGYTF. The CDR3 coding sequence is TGTGCCACCAGCAGAGACAAGGGTAGCTATGGCTACACCTTC.

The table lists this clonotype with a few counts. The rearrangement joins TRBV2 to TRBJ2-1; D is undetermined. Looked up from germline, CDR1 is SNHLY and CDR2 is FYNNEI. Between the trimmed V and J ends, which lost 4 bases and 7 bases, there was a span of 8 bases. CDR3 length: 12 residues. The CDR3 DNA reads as TGTGCCAGCAGTGTCCAGGATAATGAGCAGTTCTTC. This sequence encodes CASSVQDNEQFF.